This TCR beta chain was sequenced for a study of CD8+ T cells in alopecia areata. Study-wide context: Patients in the treated group were given tofacitinib by mouth, 5 to 10 mg twice a day.

Extraction and reverse transcription of RNA yielded cDNA as the sequencing template. Clones were read by immunoSEQ multiplex PCR, and TCRdb kept only the in-frame ones, dropping some. The sample lists more than 90,000 clones, roughly two fifths occurring once. Alopecia areata patients had lesional scalp punch biopsies and peripheral blood taken from them. Study conclusions and caveats: The study found higher clonality in lesional than normal scalp, especially in alopecia totalis/universalis.

In regard to this clone: Its specificity is not known.

This CDR3 has 16 residues. Per germline, CDR1 SGHVS and CDR2 FNYEAQ. V was shortened by 3 bases and J by 0 bases, with 9 bases between the two germline ends. The sequenced sample was CD4+ T cells sorted from blood. The clonotype originates from a human donor with alopecia areata. This chain joins TRBV7-6 and TRBJ2-6; D might be TRBD2 (6 bases). This CDR3 is CASSLEGTSGANVLTF. The DNA of the CDR3 is TGTGCCAGCAGCTTGGAGGGAACCTCTGGGGCCAACGTCCTGACTTTC.